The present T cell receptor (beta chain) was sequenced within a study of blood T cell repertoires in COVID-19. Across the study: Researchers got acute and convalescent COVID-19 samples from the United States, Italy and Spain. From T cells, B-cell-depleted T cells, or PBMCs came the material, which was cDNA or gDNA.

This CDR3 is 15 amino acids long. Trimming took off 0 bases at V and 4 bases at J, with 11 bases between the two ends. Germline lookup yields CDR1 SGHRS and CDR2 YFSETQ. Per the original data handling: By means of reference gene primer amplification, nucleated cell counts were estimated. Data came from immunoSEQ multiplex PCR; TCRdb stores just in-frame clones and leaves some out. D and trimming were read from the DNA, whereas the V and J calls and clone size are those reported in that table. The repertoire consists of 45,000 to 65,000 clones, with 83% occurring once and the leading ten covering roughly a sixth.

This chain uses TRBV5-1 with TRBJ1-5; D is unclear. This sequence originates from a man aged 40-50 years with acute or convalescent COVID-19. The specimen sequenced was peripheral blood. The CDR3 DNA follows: TGCGCCAGCAGCTTGGAGGGAGGGTGGAATCAGCCCCAGCATTTT. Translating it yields CASSLEGGWNQPQHF. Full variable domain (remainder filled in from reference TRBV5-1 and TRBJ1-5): KAGVTQTPRYLIKTRGQQVTLSCSPISGHRSVSWYQQTPGQGLQFLFEYFSETQRNKGNFPGRFSGRQFSNSRSEMNVSTLELGDSALYLCASSLEGGWNQPQHFGDGTRLSIL.